This entry lists 16 T cell receptor beta chains sequenced from one sample in a study of cytomegalovirus exposure and HLA in healthy donors. Vbeta (60) and Jbeta (13) primers were used in the PCR. Clones were sequenced by immunoSEQ multiplex PCR, and TCRdb holds only the in-frame ones, with some missing. The sample shows roughly 170,000 clones, approximately 84% of them seen only once. The sample comprised PBMCs. The receptors were sampled from a girl aged 10 to 17 in good health and CMV-seropositive.

J is TRBJ2-1 and V is TRBV13; D possibly corresponds to TRBD1 (6 bases). Trimming removed 1 base at V and 0 bases at J, with 13 bases between. CDR3 length equals 17 residues. Per germline, CDR1 PRHDT and CDR2 FYEKMQ (reference sequence). The CDR3 coding sequence is TGTGCCAGCAGCTTAGAGGGACACACGAGCTCCTACAATGAGCAGTTCTTC. This translates into CASSLEGHTSSYNEQFF.

This clone showed up just once. The rearrangement uses TRBV30 and TRBJ2-1; D is uncertain. The CDR3 extends over 14 amino acids. Germline V CDR1 and CDR2: GTSNPN, SVGIG (reference sequence). V lost 2 bases and J 0 bases, leaving 8 bases between the germline ends. Here the CDR3 DNA reads TGTGCCTGGAGTCGAACAAGCTCCTACAATGAGCAGTTCTTC. It codes for CAWSRTSSYNEQFF.

The genes are TRBV30 and TRBJ1-1; no definite D call. V shed 3 bases and J shed 5 bases, with 7 bases lying between them. Germline CDR1 reads GTSNPN; CDR2 reads SVGIG (reference sequence). This CDR3 comprises 11 residues. CDR3 sequence: CAWRRGTEAFF. Written as DNA, the CDR3 is TGTGCCTGGAGACGAGGTACTGAAGCTTTCTTT.

The J gene is TRBJ1-2, the V gene TRBV19; 11 bases agree with TRBD1. Germline trimming cut 3 bases from V and 6 bases from J; bases unmatched to any gene: 3. Germline CDR1 reads LNHDA; CDR2 reads SQIVND (reference sequence). The CDR3 runs 14 residues. As DNA, the CDR3 is TGTGCCAGTAGTATCTGGGACAGGGGGAATGGCTACACCTTC. Translation: CASSIWDRGNGYTF. The whole variable domain, filled in from reference TRBV19 and TRBJ1-2, reads DGGITQSPKYLFRKEGQNVTLSCEQNLNHDAMYWYRQDPGQGLRLIYYSQIVNDFQKGDIAEGYSVSREKKESFPLTVTSAQKNPTAFYLCASSIWDRGNGYTFGSGTRLTVV.

The chain carries TRBV5-1 and TRBJ2-5, with D possibly matching TRBD2 (6 bases). Trimming removed 3 bases at V and 4 bases at J, with 16 bases between. The CDR3 spans 15 residues. Germline CDR1 is SGHRS and CDR2 is YFSETQ. In DNA form, the CDR3 reads TGCGCCAGCAGCTGGGCGGAGGCGGGGCGAGAGACCCAGTACTTC. It encodes CASSWAEAGRETQYF.

The chain recombines TRBV9 with TRBJ2-5, with D tentatively TRBD1 (5 bases). Trimming pared 0 bases from V and 7 bases from J, leaving 22 bases between. The CDR3 is 17 amino acids. The V gene's germline CDR1 is SGDLS and CDR2 YYNGEE. The CDR3 DNA sequence: TGTGCCAGCAGCGTAGGACGGGTCCCAACCACTCAGGGGACCCAGTACTTC. Its translation is CASSVGRVPTTQGTQYF.

This clone was seen a single time. This rearrangement joins TRBV5-6 to TRBJ2-1; a possible D gene is TRBD1 (6 bases). Germline CDR1 and CDR2: SGHDT and YYEEEE. Trimming left V 0 bases short and J 9 bases short, with 16 bases between. The CDR3 loop spans 15 amino acids. This CDR3 is CASSLGWGLGSEQFF. The CDR3, as DNA: TGTGCCAGCAGCTTGGGGTGGGGGCTTGGGAGTGAGCAGTTCTTC. Full variable domain (missing parts from reference TRBV5-6 and TRBJ2-1): DAGVTQSPTHLIKTRGQQVTLRCSPKSGHDTVSWYQQALGQGPQFIFQYYEEEERQRGNFPDRFSGHQFPNYSSELNVNALLLGDSALYLCASSLGWGLGSEQFFGPGTRLTVL.

This clone was detected only a few times. CDR3 residues: CASSYSKLYNEQFF. The CDR3 bases are TGTGCCAGCAGTTACTCGAAGCTCTACAATGAGCAGTTCTTC. The rearrangement uses TRBV6-5 and TRBJ2-1; D is uncertain. CDR3 size: 14 residues. V lost 0 bases and J 3 bases, leaving 6 bases between the germline ends. In germline, CDR1 is MNHEY, CDR2 SVGAGI.

The V gene is TRBV15, the J gene TRBJ1-4; D remains ambiguous. CDR1 and CDR2 (germline): LNHNV, YYDKDF (reference sequence). The CDR3 runs to 16 residues. V was cut by 0 bases and J by 8 bases, with 16 bases left in between. This CDR3 reads CATSRDIIPGREKLFF. The CDR3 DNA reads as TGTGCCACCAGCAGAGATATTATCCCCGGGAGGGAAAAACTGTTTTTT. The full variable domain, its missing parts supplied by reference TRBV15 and TRBJ1-4, is DAMVIQNPRYQVTQFGKPVTLSCSQTLNHNVMYWYQQKSSQAPKLLFHYYDKDFNNEADTPDNFQSRRPNTSFCFLDIRSPGLGDTAMYLCATSRDIIPGREKLFFGSGTQLSVL.

The table lists this clone with a few counts. V usage is TRBV30 and J usage is TRBJ1-1, with D unclear. The CDR3 consists of 12 residues. The V gene's germline CDR1 is GTSNPN and CDR2 SVGIG (reference sequence). V was pared by 4 bases and J by 2 bases, with 8 bases between. CDR3 residues: CAWTGQNTEAFF. DNA of the CDR3: TGTGCCTGGACAGGCCAAAACACTGAAGCTTTCTTT.

J is TRBJ2-7 and V is TRBV7-8, with TRBD1 matching over 8 bases. The CDR3 is made up of 15 amino acids. Germline assignment: CDR1 SGHVS and CDR2 FQNEAQ. Trimming removed 5 bases from V and 1 base from J; junction bases left unmatched: 7. The CDR3 DNA is TGTGCCAGCAGCCCAAGGACAGGGTTATCCTACGAGCAGTACTTC. Its translation is CASSPRTGLSYEQYF.

CDR3 coding DNA: TGTGCCAGTAATGAGGGCTTTGGACGGGCTTTCTTT. This sequence encodes CASNEGFGRAFF. This chain links TRBV19 with TRBJ1-1; D unclear. CDR1 is LNHDA and CDR2 is SQIVND in the germline V gene (reference sequence). V was clipped by 7 bases and J by 11 bases, with 17 bases between them. CDR3 length: 12 residues.

The genes are TRBV2 and TRBJ1-1; 8 bases agree with TRBD1. CDR3 length: 14 residues. J was trimmed by 5 bases and V by 6 bases; bases with no gene match: 8. Per germline, CDR1 SNHLY and CDR2 FYNNEI. CDR3: CASSRQGALTEAFF. The CDR3 region has the DNA TGTGCCAGCAGCCGGCAGGGGGCGCTTACTGAAGCTTTCTTT.

The V and J genes are TRBV19 and TRBJ1-1; D perhaps matches TRBD1 (6 bases). Trimming took off 4 bases at V and 1 base at J, with 7 bases between the two ends. Germline CDR1 is LNHDA and CDR2 is SQIVND (reference sequence). The CDR3 is 13 residues long. The CDR3 loop reads CASSRGGNTEAFF. CDR3 bases: TGTGCCAGTAGTAGAGGGGGGAACACTGAAGCTTTCTTT.

This chain joins TRBV27 and TRBJ1-4; D call uncertain. The CDR3 has 12 amino acids. V was clipped by 5 bases and J by 7 bases, with 8 bases between them. Per germline, CDR1 MNHEY and CDR2 SMNVEV (reference sequence). Here the CDR3 reads CASSVNGEKLFF. Here the CDR3 DNA reads TGTGCCAGCAGTGTAAACGGTGAAAAACTGTTTTTT.

This chain joins TRBV10-3 and TRBJ1-1; D not resolved. V lost 4 bases, J lost 4 bases, and 19 bases lay in between. Germline V gene lookup returns CDR1 ENHRY and CDR2 SYGVKD. The CDR3 has 16 residues. CDR3 nucleotide sequence: TGTGCCATCAGTGCGTTCTTGAGGGTCCCACGCACTGAAGCTTTCTTT. Translation: CAISAFLRVPRTEAFF.